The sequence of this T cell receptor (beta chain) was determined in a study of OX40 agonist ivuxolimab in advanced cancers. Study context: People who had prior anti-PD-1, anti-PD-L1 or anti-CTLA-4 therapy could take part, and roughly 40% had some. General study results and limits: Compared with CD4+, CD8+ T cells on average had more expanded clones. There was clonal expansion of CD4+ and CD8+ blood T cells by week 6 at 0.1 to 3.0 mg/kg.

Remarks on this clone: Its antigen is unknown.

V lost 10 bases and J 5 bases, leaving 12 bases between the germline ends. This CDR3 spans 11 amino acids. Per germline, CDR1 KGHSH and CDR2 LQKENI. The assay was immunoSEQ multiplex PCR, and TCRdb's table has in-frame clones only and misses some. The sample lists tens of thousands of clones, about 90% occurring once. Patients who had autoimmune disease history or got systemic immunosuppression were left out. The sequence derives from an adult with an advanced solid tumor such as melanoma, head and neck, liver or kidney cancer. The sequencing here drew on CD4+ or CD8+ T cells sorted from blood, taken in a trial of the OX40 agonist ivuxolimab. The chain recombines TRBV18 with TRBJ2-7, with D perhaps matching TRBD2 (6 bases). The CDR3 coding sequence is TGTGCCACCCGGCGGGACCACGAGCAGTACTTC. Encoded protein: CATRRDHEQYF.